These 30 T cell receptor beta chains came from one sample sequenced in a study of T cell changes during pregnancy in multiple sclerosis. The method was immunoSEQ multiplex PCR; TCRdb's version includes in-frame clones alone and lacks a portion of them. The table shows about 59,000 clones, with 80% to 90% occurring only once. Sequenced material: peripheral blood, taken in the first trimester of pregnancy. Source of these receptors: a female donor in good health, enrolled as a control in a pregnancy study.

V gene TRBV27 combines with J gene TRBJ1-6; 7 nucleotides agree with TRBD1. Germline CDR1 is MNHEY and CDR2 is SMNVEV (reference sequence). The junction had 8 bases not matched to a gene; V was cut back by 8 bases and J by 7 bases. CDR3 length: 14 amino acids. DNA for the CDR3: TGTGCCAGCCTAAACCTCAGGGGGAATTCACCCCTCCACTTT. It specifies CASLNLRGNSPLHF.

The CDR3 DNA sequence: TGCGCCAGCAGCTTGGGTCCGGGGGAGAGCTACACCTTC. Amino acids: CASSLGPGESYTF. The rearrangement links TRBV5-1 to TRBJ1-2; possibly TRBD1 for D (5 bases). The germline gives CDR1 SGHRS, CDR2 YFSETQ. The CDR3 has 13 amino acids. The V end lost 0 bases, the J end lost 9 bases, and 12 bases lay between the germline ends.

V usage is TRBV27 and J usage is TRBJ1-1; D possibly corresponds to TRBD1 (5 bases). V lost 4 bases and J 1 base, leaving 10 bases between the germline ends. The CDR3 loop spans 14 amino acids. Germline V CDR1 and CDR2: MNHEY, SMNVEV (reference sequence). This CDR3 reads CASSSGGRNTEAFF. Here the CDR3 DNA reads TGTGCCAGCAGTTCGGGGGGTAGGAACACTGAAGCTTTCTTT.

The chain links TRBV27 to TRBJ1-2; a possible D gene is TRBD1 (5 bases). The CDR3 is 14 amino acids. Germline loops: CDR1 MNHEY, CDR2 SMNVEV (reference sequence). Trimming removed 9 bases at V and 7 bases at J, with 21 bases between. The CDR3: CASSPLTVGGGYTF. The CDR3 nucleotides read TGTGCCAGTTCCCCCTTAACGGTCGGGGGTGGCTACACCTTC.

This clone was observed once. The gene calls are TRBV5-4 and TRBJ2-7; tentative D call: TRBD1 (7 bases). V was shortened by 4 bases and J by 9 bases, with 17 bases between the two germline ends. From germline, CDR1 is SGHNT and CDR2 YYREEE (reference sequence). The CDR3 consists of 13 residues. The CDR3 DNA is TGTGCCAGCAGCGGGGGGACAGATACAACGCAGTACTTC. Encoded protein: CASSGGTDTTQYF.

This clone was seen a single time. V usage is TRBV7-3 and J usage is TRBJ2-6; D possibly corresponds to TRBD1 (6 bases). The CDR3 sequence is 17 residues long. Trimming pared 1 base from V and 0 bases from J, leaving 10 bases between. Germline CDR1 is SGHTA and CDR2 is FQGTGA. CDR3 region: CASSLRQGISGANVLTF. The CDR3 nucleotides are TGTGCCAGCAGCTTAAGGCAGGGGATCTCTGGGGCCAACGTCCTGACTTTC. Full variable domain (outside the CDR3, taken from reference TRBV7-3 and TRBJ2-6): GAGVSQTPSNKVTEKGKYVELRCDPISGHTALYWYRQSLGQGPEFLIYFQGTGAADDSGLPNDRFFAVRPEGSVSTLKIQRTERGDSAVYLCASSLRQGISGANVLTFGAGSRLTVL.

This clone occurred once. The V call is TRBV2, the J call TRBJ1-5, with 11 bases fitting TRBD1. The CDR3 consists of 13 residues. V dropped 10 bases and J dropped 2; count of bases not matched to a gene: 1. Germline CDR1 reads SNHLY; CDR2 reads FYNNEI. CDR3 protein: CATGQGGNQPQHF. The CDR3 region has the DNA TGTGCCACGGGACAGGGGGGCAATCAGCCCCAGCATTTT.

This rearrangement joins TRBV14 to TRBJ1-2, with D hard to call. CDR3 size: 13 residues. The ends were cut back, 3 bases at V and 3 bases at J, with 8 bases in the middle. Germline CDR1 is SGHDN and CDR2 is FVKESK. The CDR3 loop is CASSQSGDYGYTF. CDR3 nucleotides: TGTGCCAGCAGCCAGTCCGGGGACTATGGCTACACCTTC.

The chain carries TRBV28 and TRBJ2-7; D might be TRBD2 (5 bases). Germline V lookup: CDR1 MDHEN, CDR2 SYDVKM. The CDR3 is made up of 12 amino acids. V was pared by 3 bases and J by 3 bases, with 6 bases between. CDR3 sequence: CASSFEGYEQYF. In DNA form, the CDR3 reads TGTGCCAGCAGTTTTGAGGGCTACGAGCAGTACTTC.

CDR3 sequence reads: CASSITGNTEAFF. In DNA, the CDR3 is TGTGCCAGTAGTATTACAGGGAACACTGAAGCTTTCTTT. This rearrangement joins TRBV19 to TRBJ1-1; D perhaps matches TRBD1 (5 bases). The ends were cut back, 3 bases at V and 1 base at J, with 6 bases in the middle. The CDR3 is 13 residues long. CDR1 LNHDA and CDR2 SQIVND come from the germline V gene (reference sequence).

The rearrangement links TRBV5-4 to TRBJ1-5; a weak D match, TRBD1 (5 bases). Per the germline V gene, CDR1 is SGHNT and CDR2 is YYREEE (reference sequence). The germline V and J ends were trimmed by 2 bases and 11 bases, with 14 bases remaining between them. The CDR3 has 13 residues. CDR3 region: CASSLRGSTAQHF. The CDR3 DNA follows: TGTGCCAGCAGCTTACGGGGGTCCACGGCCCAGCATTTT.

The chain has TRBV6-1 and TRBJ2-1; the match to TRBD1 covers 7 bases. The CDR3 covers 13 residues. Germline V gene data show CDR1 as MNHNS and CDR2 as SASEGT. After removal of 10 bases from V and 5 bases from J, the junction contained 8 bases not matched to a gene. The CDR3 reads CATTRDRHNEQFF. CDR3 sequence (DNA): TGTGCCACTACCCGGGACAGACACAATGAGCAGTTCTTC.

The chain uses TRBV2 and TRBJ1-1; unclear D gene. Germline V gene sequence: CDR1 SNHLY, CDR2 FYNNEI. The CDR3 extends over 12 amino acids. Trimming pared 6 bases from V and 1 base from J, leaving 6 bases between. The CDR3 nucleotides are TGTGCCAGCAGAGAGGGGAACACTGAAGCTTTCTTT. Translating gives CASREGNTEAFF. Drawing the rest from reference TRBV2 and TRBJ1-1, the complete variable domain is EPEVTQTPSHQVTQMGQEVILRCVPISNHLYFYWYRQILGQKVEFLVSFYNNEISEKSEIFDDQFSVERPDGSNFTLKIRSTKLEDSAMYFCASREGNTEAFFGQGTRLTVV.

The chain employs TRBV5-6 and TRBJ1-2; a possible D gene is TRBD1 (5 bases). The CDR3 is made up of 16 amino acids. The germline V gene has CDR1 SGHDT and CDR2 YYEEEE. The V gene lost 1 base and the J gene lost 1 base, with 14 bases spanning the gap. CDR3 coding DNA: TGTGCCAGCAGCTTGTGGATAGCAGGGCGTAACTATGGCTACACCTTC. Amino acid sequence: CASSLWIAGRNYGYTF.

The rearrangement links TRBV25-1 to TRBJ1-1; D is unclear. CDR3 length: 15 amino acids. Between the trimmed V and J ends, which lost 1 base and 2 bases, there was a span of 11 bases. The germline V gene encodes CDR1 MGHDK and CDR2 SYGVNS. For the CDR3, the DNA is TGTGCCAGCAGTGAATGGGAGGGAGTCAACACTGAAGCTTTCTTT. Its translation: CASSEWEGVNTEAFF. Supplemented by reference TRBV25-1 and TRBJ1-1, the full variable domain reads EADIYQTPRYLVIGTGKKITLECSQTMGHDKMYWYQQDPGMELHLIHYSYGVNSTEKGDLSSESTVSRIRTEHFPLTLESARPSHTSQYLCASSEWEGVNTEAFFGQGTRLTVV.

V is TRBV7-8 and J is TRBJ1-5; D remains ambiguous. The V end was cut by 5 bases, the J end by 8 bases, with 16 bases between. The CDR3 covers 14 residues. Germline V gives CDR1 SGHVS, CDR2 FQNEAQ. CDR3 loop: CASSRGLLREPQHF. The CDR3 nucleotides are TGTGCCAGCAGCCGCGGACTGTTGCGGGAGCCCCAGCATTTT.

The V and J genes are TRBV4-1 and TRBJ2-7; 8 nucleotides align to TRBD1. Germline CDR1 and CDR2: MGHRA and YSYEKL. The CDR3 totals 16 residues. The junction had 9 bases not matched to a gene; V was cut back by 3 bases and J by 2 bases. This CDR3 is CASSQADRTGTYEQYF. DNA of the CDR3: TGCGCCAGCAGCCAGGCCGATCGGACAGGGACCTACGAGCAGTACTTC.

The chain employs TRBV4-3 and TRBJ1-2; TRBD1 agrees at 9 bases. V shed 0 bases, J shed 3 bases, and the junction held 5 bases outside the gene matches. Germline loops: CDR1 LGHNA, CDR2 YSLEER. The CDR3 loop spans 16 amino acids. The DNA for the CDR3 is TGCGCCAGCAGCCAAGAAGGGGGGACAGGGCACTATGGCTACACCTTC. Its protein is CASSQEGGTGHYGYTF.

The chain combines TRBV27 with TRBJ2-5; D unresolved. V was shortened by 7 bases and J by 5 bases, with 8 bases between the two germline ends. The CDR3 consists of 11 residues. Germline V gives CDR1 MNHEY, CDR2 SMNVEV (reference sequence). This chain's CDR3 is CASIYRETQYF. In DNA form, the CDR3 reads TGTGCCAGCATCTATCGGGAGACCCAGTACTTC.

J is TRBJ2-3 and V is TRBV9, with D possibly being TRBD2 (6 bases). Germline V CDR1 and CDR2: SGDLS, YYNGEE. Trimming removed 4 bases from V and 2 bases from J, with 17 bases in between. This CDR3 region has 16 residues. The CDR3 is CASSPTLAQHTDTQYF. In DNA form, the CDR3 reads TGTGCCAGCAGCCCTACCCTAGCGCAACACACAGATACGCAGTATTTT. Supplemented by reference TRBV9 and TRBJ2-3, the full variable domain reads DSGVTQTPKHLITATGQRVTLRCSPRSGDLSVYWYQQSLDQGLQFLIQYYNGEERAKGNILERFSAQQFPDLHSELNLSSLELGDSALYFCASSPTLAQHTDTQYFGPGTRLTVL.

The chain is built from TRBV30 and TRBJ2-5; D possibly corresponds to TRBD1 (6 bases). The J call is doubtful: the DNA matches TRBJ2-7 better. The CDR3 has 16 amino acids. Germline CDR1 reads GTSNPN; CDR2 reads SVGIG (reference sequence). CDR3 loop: CAWSVAGAKSSYEQYF. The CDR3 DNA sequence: TGTGCCTGGAGTGTTGCAGGGGCCAAGAGCTCCTACGAGCAGTACTTC.

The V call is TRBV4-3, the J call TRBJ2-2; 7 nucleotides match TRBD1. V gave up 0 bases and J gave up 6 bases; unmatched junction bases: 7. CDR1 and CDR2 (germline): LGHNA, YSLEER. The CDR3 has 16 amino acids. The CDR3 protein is CASSQDWDRTSGELFF. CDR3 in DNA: TGCGCCAGCAGCCAAGATTGGGACAGAACGTCCGGGGAGCTGTTTTTT.

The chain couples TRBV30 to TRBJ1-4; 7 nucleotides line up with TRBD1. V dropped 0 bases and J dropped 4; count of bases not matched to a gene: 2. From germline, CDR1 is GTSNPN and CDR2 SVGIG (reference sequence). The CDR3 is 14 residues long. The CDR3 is CAWSVGTVNEKLFF. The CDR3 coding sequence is TGTGCCTGGAGTGTTGGGACAGTTAATGAAAAACTGTTTTTT.

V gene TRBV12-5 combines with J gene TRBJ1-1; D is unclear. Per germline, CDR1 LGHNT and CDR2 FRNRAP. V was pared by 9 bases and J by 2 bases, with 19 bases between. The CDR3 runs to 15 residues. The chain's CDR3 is CASDPGSPTNTEAFF. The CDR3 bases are TGTGCTAGCGATCCAGGCAGCCCTACTAACACTGAAGCTTTCTTT.

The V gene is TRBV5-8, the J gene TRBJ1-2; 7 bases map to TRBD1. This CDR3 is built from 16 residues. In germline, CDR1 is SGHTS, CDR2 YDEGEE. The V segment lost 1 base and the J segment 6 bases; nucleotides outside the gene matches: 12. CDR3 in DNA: TGTGCCAGCAGCTTGAGGTCGGTCAGGGGGAGACATGGCTACACCTTC. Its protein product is CASSLRSVRGRHGYTF.

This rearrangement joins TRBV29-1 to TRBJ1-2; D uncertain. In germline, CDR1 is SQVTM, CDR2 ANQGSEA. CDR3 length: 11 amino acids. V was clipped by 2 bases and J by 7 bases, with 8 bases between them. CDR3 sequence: CSVEQRAGYTF. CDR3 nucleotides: TGCAGCGTTGAACAGAGGGCTGGCTACACCTTC.

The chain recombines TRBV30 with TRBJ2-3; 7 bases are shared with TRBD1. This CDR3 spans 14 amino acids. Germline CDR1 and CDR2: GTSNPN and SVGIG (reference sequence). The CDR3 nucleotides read TGTGCTAGGGGAACAGGGGTGATCACAGATACGCAGTATTTT. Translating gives CARGTGVITDTQYF.

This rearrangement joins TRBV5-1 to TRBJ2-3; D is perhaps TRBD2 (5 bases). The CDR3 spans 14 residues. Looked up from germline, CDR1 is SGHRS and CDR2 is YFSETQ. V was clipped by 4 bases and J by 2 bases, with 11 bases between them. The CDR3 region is CASSPGYPTDTQYF. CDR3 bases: TGCGCCAGCAGCCCGGGGTACCCCACAGATACGCAGTATTTT.

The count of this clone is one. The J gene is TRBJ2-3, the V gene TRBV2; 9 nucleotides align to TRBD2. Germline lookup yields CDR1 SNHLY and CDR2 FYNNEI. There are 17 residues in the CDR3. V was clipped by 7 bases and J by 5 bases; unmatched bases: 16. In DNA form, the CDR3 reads TGTGCCAGCATCCCTCGGTTTGTGGAGCGGGGGGAAGATACGCAGTATTTT. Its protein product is CASIPRFVERGEDTQYF.

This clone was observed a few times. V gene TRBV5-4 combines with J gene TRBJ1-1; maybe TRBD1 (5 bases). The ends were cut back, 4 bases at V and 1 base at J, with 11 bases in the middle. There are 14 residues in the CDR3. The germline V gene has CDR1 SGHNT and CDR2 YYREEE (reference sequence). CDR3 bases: TGTGCCAGCAGCGGACGCGGGGCGAACACTGAAGCTTTCTTT. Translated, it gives CASSGRGANTEAFF.